This T cell receptor beta chain emerged from a study of blood T cell repertoires in COVID-19. The CDR3 is 15 amino acids. Germline assignment: CDR1 SEHNR and CDR2 FQNEAQ (reference sequence). Trimming at V came to 3 bases and at J to 4 bases, leaving 8 bases not matched to a gene. In the original workflow: For nucleated cells, counts were estimated from reference gene primer amplification. Clones were read by immunoSEQ multiplex PCR, and TCRdb kept only the in-frame ones, dropping some. That table supplies the V and J calls and clone size; D and trimming were determined from the DNA. The table shows under 250,000 clones, with 92% occurring only once.

The source of this sequence is a young man with COVID-19, enrolled during active disease. The chain combines TRBV7-9 with TRBJ1-2; 7 nucleotides align to TRBD1. Input material: peripheral blood. The CDR3 sequence is CASSFPGTEIYGYTF. The DNA for the CDR3 is TGTGCCAGCAGCTTTCCCGGGACAGAAATCTATGGCTACACCTTC.